A single sample gave rise to the 24 T cell receptor beta chains below, sequenced in a study of early T cells in non-severe SARS-CoV-2 infection. TCRdb reprocessed the 5' RACE reads with MiXCR, giving one entry per CDR3 protein. The sample lists around 81,000 distinct CDR3 sequences, around 15% occurring once. The sequenced material came from whole blood. The origin of the receptors is an adult who was a healthcare worker with PCR-confirmed SARS-CoV-2 infection or an uninfected control (not recorded which).

The chain uses TRBV20-1 and TRBJ2-3; D is possibly TRBD1 or TRBD2 (6 bases each). V was cut by 5 bases and J by 2 bases, with 17 bases left in between. Germline V gene sequence: CDR1 DFQATT, CDR2 SNEGSKA (reference sequence). The CDR3 loop spans 15 amino acids. CDR3 DNA: TGCAGTGCTGTAGACAGGAGGGGCCCCACAGATACGCAGTATTTT. Translating it yields CSAVDRRGPTDTQYF.

In this sample, this clonotype turned up a few times. The chain carries TRBV24-1 and TRBJ2-1, with no clear D. V shed 1 base and J shed 6 bases, with 6 bases lying between them. Germline V gives CDR1 KGHDR, CDR2 SFDVKD. The CDR3 covers 13 residues. The CDR3 reads CATSDFGRNEQFF. DNA of the CDR3: TGTGCCACCAGTGATTTTGGGCGCAATGAGCAGTTCTTC.

The V call is TRBV11-2, the J call TRBJ2-1; D gene uncertain. CDR1 and CDR2 (germline): SGHAT, FQNNGV. The CDR3 sequence is 14 residues long. Trimming pared 0 bases from V and 9 bases from J, leaving 12 bases between. In DNA, the CDR3 is TGTGCCAGCAGCTTAGACCCAAGGTTGAGTGAGCAGTTCTTC. Its protein product is CASSLDPRLSEQFF.

V and J are TRBV15 and TRBJ2-7; D uncertain. The germline CDR1 and CDR2 sequences are LNHNV and YYDKDF (reference sequence). This CDR3 comprises 14 residues. V was pared by 1 base and J by 0 bases, with 7 bases between. The DNA for the CDR3 is TGTGCCACCAGCAGAGGCGCTAGCTCCTACGAGCAGTACTTC. Encoded protein: CATSRGASSYEQYF. Full variable domain (missing parts from reference TRBV15 and TRBJ2-7): DAMVIQNPRYQVTQFGKPVTLSCSQTLNHNVMYWYQQKSSQAPKLLFHYYDKDFNNEADTPDNFQSRRPNTSFCFLDIRSPGLGDTAMYLCATSRGASSYEQYFGPGTRLTVT.

This clonotype was seen only a few times. The rearrangement uses TRBV7-2 and TRBJ2-4, with D possibly matching TRBD2 (6 bases). V shed 5 bases and J shed 0 bases, with 23 bases lying between them. The CDR3 spans 19 residues. CDR1 and CDR2 (germline): SGHTA, FQGNSA. The CDR3 coding sequence is TGTGCCAGCAGCGCCGATTGGGGAAGGGCGGGGATAGCCAAAAACATTCAGTACTTC. Translation gives CASSADWGRAGIAKNIQYF. Filled out from reference TRBV7-2 and TRBJ2-4, the complete variable domain reads GAGVSQSPSNKVTEKGKDVELRCDPISGHTALYWYRQSLGQGLEFLIYFQGNSAPDKSGLPSDRFSAERTGGSVSTLTIQRTQQEDSAVYLCASSADWGRAGIAKNIQYFGAGTRLSVL.

The rearrangement uses TRBV20-1 and TRBJ2-1; D may match TRBD1 or TRBD2 (5 bases each). CDR1 is DFQATT and CDR2 is SNEGSKA in the germline V gene (reference sequence). The CDR3 sequence is 14 residues long. V lost 3 bases and J lost 0, with 9 bases in between. CDR3 nucleotides: TGCAGTGCTAGCGGGGACCACTCCTACAATGAGCAGTTCTTC. Its protein is CSASGDHSYNEQFF.

The gene calls are TRBV30 and TRBJ1-2; 7 bases align to TRBD1. The CDR3 runs to 13 residues. Looked up from germline, CDR1 is GTSNPN and CDR2 is SVGIG (reference sequence). V shed 7 bases, J shed 2 bases, and the junction held 7 bases outside the gene matches. The CDR3 is CASAPGQNYGYTF. The CDR3 nucleotides are TGTGCCTCGGCTCCGGGACAGAACTATGGCTACACCTTC. The entire variable domain, with the rest obtained from reference TRBV30 and TRBJ1-2, is as follows: SQTIHQWPATLVQPVGSPLSLECTVEGTSNPNLYWYRQAAGRGLQLLFYSVGIGQISSEVPQNLSASRPQDRQFILSSKKLLLSDSGFYLCASAPGQNYGYTFGSGTRLTVV.

This clonotype was counted at least ten times. The chain couples TRBV18 to TRBJ1-1; D is uncertain. The CDR3 consists of 15 residues. V was cut by 3 bases and J by 0 bases, with 11 bases left in between. Germline CDR1 KGHSH, CDR2 LQKENI. The DNA for the CDR3 is TGTGCCAGCTCACCGATTCCCGGGGTGAACACTGAAGCTTTCTTT. Its protein is CASSPIPGVNTEAFF.

The rearrangement links TRBV18 to TRBJ2-5; no reliable D call. The CDR3 has 13 residues. The V gene's germline CDR1 is KGHSH and CDR2 LQKENI. Trimming pared 6 bases from V and 0 bases from J, leaving 8 bases between. This CDR3 is CASSPTYQETQYF. The DNA of the CDR3 is TGTGCCAGCTCGCCGACTTACCAAGAGACCCAGTACTTC. Filled out from reference TRBV18 and TRBJ2-5, the complete variable domain reads NAGVMQNPRHLVRRRGQEARLRCSPMKGHSHVYWYRQLPEEGLKFMVYLQKENIIDESGMPKERFSAEFPKEGPSILRIQQVVRGDSAAYFCASSPTYQETQYFGPGTRLLVL.

A few counts support this clonotype. J is TRBJ2-1 and V is TRBV6-1, with D perhaps assigned TRBD1 or TRBD2 (5 bases each). Trimming took 6 bases from V and 6 from J, leaving 15 bases between them. Germline loops: CDR1 MNHNS, CDR2 SASEGT. The CDR3 consists of 14 residues. In nucleotides, the CDR3 is TGTGCCAGCAGCCCAGGGAGAGAGGGCAATGAGCAGTTCTTC. Its protein product is CASSPGREGNEQFF.

This clonotype was recorded many times. The chain uses TRBV18 and TRBJ1-2, with a possible D match to TRBD1 (5 bases). The CDR3 length is 14 residues. V was clipped by 3 bases and J by 4 bases, with 12 bases between them. CDR1 is KGHSH and CDR2 is LQKENI in the germline V gene. CDR3 sequence: CASSPGQRVYGYTF. Here the CDR3 DNA reads TGTGCCAGCTCACCGGGGCAGCGCGTCTATGGCTACACCTTC.

The CDR3 region has the DNA TGTGCCAGCACCCGTGGGGGGGCAGAAAAACTGTTTTTT. Translation: CASTRGGAEKLFF. The V call is TRBV4-2, the J call TRBJ1-4; D may be TRBD1 (6 bases). The CDR3 consists of 13 residues. V was clipped by 7 bases and J by 8 bases, with 14 bases between them. In germline, CDR1 is LGHNA, CDR2 YNFKEQ.

In this sample, this clonotype turned up a few times. The chain uses TRBV6-6 and TRBJ2-6; D remains unclear. Between the trimmed V and J ends, which lost 6 bases and 2 bases, there was a span of 11 bases. The CDR3 consists of 15 residues. From germline, CDR1 is MNHNY and CDR2 SVGAGI (reference sequence). CDR3 in DNA: TGTGCCAGCAGCCTGAGGACCGCTGGGGCCAACGTCCTGACTTTC. Translation gives CASSLRTAGANVLTF.

The chain is built from TRBV6-5 and TRBJ2-1, with 11 bases lining up with TRBD2. V was pared by 5 bases and J by 4 bases, with 4 bases of the junction left unmatched. CDR3 size: 15 residues. Per the germline V gene, CDR1 is MNHEY and CDR2 is SVGAGI. CDR3 sequence: CASSRRLAGYNEQFF. In nucleotides, the CDR3 is TGTGCCAGCAGTAGGAGACTAGCGGGGTACAATGAGCAGTTCTTC.

This clonotype showed up many times. The chain has TRBV20-1 and TRBJ2-7; possible D gene TRBD1, 5 bases. This CDR3 is 15 amino acids long. The germline CDR1 and CDR2 sequences are DFQATT and SNEGSKA (reference sequence). V lost 0 bases to trimming and J lost 3 bases, with 15 bases between them. CDR3 sequence: CSAREAGKGNYEQYF. CDR3 bases: TGCAGTGCTAGAGAGGCAGGGAAGGGGAACTACGAGCAGTACTTC.

This clonotype appeared many times. The chain uses TRBV6-6 and TRBJ2-5; 7 bases are a match to TRBD1. There are 15 residues in the CDR3. V gave up 5 bases and J gave up 2 bases; unmatched junction bases: 8. From germline, CDR1 is MNHNY and CDR2 SVGAGI (reference sequence). The CDR3 protein is CASSPAGTAQETQYF. CDR3 DNA: TGTGCCAGCAGTCCCGCCGGGACAGCACAAGAGACCCAGTACTTC.

A few counts support this clonotype. The chain couples TRBV6-2 or TRBV6-3 to TRBJ2-5; unclear D gene. The CDR3 totals 13 residues. Trimming left V 7 bases short and J 5 bases short, with 14 bases between. In germline, CDR1 is MNHEY, CDR2 SVGEGT. The CDR3 spells CASTDSSGETQYF. The CDR3 nucleotides read TGTGCCAGCACCGACTCCAGTGGGGAGACCCAGTACTTC.

V usage is TRBV15 and J usage is TRBJ1-1; no clear D. Trimming removed 1 base at V and 0 bases at J, with 9 bases between. This CDR3 is built from 15 residues. Looked up from germline, CDR1 is LNHNV and CDR2 is YYDKDF (reference sequence). For the CDR3, the DNA is TGTGCCACCAGCAGAGCGTCCGCGGTGAACACTGAAGCTTTCTTT. It is translated as CATSRASAVNTEAFF. The full variable domain, with the rest looked up from reference TRBV15 and TRBJ1-1, is DAMVIQNPRYQVTQFGKPVTLSCSQTLNHNVMYWYQQKSSQAPKLLFHYYDKDFNNEADTPDNFQSRRPNTSFCFLDIRSPGLGDTAMYLCATSRASAVNTEAFFGQGTRLTVV.

This clonotype has a count of ten or more. The genes are TRBV7-2 and TRBJ2-3; D gene unclear. The V end was cut by 6 bases, the J end by 5 bases, with 15 bases between. The CDR3 covers 14 residues. Germline CDR1 is SGHTA and CDR2 is FQGNSA. As DNA, the CDR3 is TGTGCCAGCAGTTCCGGGCTGCCCTTAGATACGCAGTATTTT. Residues: CASSSGLPLDTQYF.

V usage is TRBV25-1 and J usage is TRBJ2-1, with 10 bases matching TRBD2. Trimming at V came to 4 bases and at J to 6 bases, leaving 6 bases not matched to a gene. Germline V gives CDR1 MGHDK, CDR2 SYGVNS. CDR3 length: 15 amino acids. The CDR3 DNA follows: TGTGCCAGCAGTGCCCTAGCGGGGGCGGTCAATGAGCAGTTCTTC. This translates into CASSALAGAVNEQFF.

The chain employs TRBV11-1 and TRBJ2-1; the D gene is possibly TRBD2 (6 bases). Deletions cut 4 bases from V and 4 bases from J, with 14 bases between. Germline CDR1 reads SGHAT; CDR2 reads FQDESV (reference sequence). The length of the CDR3 is 15 residues. The CDR3, as DNA: TGTGCCAGCAGCTCATTGACTAGTGGGTACAATGAGCAGTTCTTC. This encodes CASSSLTSGYNEQFF.

This clonotype was picked up many times. This rearrangement joins TRBV10-1 to TRBJ2-7, with unresolved D. V dropped 6 bases and J dropped 0 bases, with 9 bases sitting between them. This CDR3 region has 13 residues. Germline V gives CDR1 WNHNN, CDR2 SYGVQD (reference sequence). The CDR3, as DNA: TGCGCCAGCAGAGACACACACTCCTACGAGCAGTACTTC. Protein: CASRDTHSYEQYF.

This chain uses TRBV4-3 with TRBJ2-5; possible D gene TRBD2, 5 bases. The CDR3 runs to 14 residues. The V gene lost 0 bases and the J gene lost 7 bases, with 12 bases spanning the gap. Per germline, CDR1 LGHNA and CDR2 YSLEER. CDR3 in DNA: TGCGCCAGCAGCCAAGAGGAAGCGGTCGGGACCCAGTACTTC. This codes for CASSQEEAVGTQYF.

The chain recombines TRBV24-1 with TRBJ2-3; no clear D. V was shortened by 4 bases and J by 0 bases, with 10 bases between the two germline ends. Germline V gene data show CDR1 as KGHDR and CDR2 as SFDVKD. This CDR3 is built from 15 residues. CDR3 in amino acids: CATSDPQDSTDTQYF. The CDR3 bases are TGTGCCACCAGTGACCCCCAAGACAGCACAGATACGCAGTATTTT.